A selection of T cell receptor beta chains follows, all from one sample in a study of Graves' ophthalmopathy and Graves' hyperthyroidism. One entry per CDR3 protein results from TCRdb running MiXCR on the multiplex PCR reads. Of some 1.1 million distinct CDR3 sequences detected, about two fifths appear once; the ten largest clones hold 11%. The sequenced sample was peripheral blood or thyroid tissue (not recorded which). These receptors originate from an adult man with Graves' hyperthyroidism. CDR3s include the opening cysteine and the closing phenylalanine or tryptophan. A D gene is named only where the DNA matches it firmly. Clone size appears in some rows only: once, few, many, or a class for an expanded clone.

size: .; D: .; V: TRBV28; J: TRBJ2-7; CDR3: CASSLSSTSEQYF; DNA: TGTGCCAGCAGTTTAAGTTCTACGAGCGAGCAGTACTTC
size: many; D: .; V: TRBV11-2; J: TRBJ2-7; CDR3: CASSLAWRRDEQYF; DNA: TGTGCCAGCAGCTTAGCGTGGCGGAGGGACGAGCAGTACTTC
size: few; D: TRBD1; V: TRBV10-3; J: TRBJ2-3; CDR3: CAISGSTGDTDTQYF; DNA: TGTGCCATCAGTGGTTCGACAGGGGACACAGATACGCAGTATTTT
size: .; D: .; V: TRBV29-1; J: TRBJ1-2; CDR3: CSPSDTPSYGYTF; DNA: TGCAGCCCAAGTGACACTCCCTCCTATGGCTACACCTTC
size: .; D: TRBD1; V: TRBV11-2; J: TRBJ1-1; CDR3: CASRDRGLLNTEAFF; DNA: TGTGCGTCCCGGGACAGGGGGCTTTTGAACACTGAAGCTTTCTTT
size: .; D: .; V: TRBV5-1; J: TRBJ2-5; CDR3: CASSFGTKNTEETQYF; DNA: TGCGCCAGCAGCTTCGGGACGAAGAACACTGAAGAGACCCAGTACTTC
size: .; D: .; V: TRBV7-9; J: TRBJ2-1; CDR3: CASSLAEGEQFF; DNA: TGTGCCAGCAGCTTAGCGGAGGGAGAGCAGTTCTTC
size: .; D: TRBD2; V: TRBV7-8; J: TRBJ2-7; CDR3: CASSLERAGGPYEQYF; DNA: TGTGCCAGCAGCTTGGAAAGAGCGGGAGGCCCCTACGAGCAGTACTTC
size: many; D: .; V: TRBV10-3; J: TRBJ1-1; CDR3: CAISMELNTEAFF; DNA: TGTGCCATTTCCATGGAGTTGAACACTGAAGCTTTCTTT
size: many; D: .; V: TRBV7-6; J: TRBJ1-3; CDR3: CASSSYSGNTIYF; DNA: TGTGCCAGCAGCTCCTACTCTGGAAACACCATATATTTT
size: few; D: TRBD1; V: TRBV6-5; J: TRBJ2-6; CDR3: CATGAQGATGANVLTF; DNA: TGTGCCACCGGGGCGCAGGGGGCTACTGGGGCCAACGTCCTGACTTTC
size: many; D: TRBD1; V: TRBV10-2; J: TRBJ2-7; CDR3: CASQLGQGDFGLRYF; DNA: TGCGCCAGTCAACTAGGACAGGGTGACTTTGGGTTGCGGTACTTC
size: few; D: .; V: TRBV14; J: TRBJ1-2; CDR3: CASSYGGQRALFGFGYTF; DNA: TGTGCCAGCAGTTATGGGGGGCAGAGGGCCCTGTTCGGTTTTGGCTACACCTTC
size: few; D: .; V: TRBV5-5; J: TRBJ1-1; CDR3: CASSLTTPNTEAFF; DNA: TGTGCCAGCAGCTTGACGACTCCGAACACTGAAGCTTTCTTT
size: once; D: .; V: TRBV7-2; J: TRBJ2-7; CDR3: CASSLTGLQCDF; DNA: TGTGCCAGCAGCTTAACAGGGTTACAGTGTGACTTC
size: few; D: .; V: TRBV5-4; J: TRBJ2-2; CDR3: CASSPMRQGSNTGELFF; DNA: TGTGCCAGCAGCCCGATGAGGCAGGGGTCGAACACCGGGGAGCTGTTTTTT
size: few; D: .; V: TRBV7-9; J: TRBJ1-4; CDR3: CASSAGRMF; DNA: TGTGCCAGCAGCGCGGGGAGGATGTTT
size: .; D: .; V: TRBV9; J: TRBJ2-7; CDR3: CASSVDSLNEQYF; DNA: TGTGCCAGCAGCGTAGATTCGCTTAACGAGCAGTACTTC
size: many; D: .; V: TRBV20-1; J: TRBJ1-3; CDR3: CSATRTGNTIYF; DNA: TGCAGTGCTACGCGGACAGGAAACACCATATATTTT
size: .; D: .; V: TRBV7-6; J: TRBJ2-5; CDR3: CASSGIPGRETQYF; DNA: TGTGCCAGCAGCGGGATCCCAGGGCGTGAGACCCAGTACTTC
size: many; D: TRBD2; V: TRBV19; J: TRBJ2-1; CDR3: CASSIDGFGGRSDEQFF; DNA: TGTGCCAGTAGTATAGACGGGTTCGGCGGGAGATCGGATGAGCAGTTCTTC
size: many; D: .; V: TRBV9; J: TRBJ1-2; CDR3: CASSVEVYGQTDNYGYTF; DNA: TGTGCCAGCAGCGTAGAGGTCTATGGGCAGACGGACAACTATGGCTACACCTTC
size: .; D: .; V: TRBV6-5; J: TRBJ1-5; CDR3: CASCTGYQPQHF; DNA: TGTGCCAGCTGTACAGGGTATCAGCCCCAGCATTTT
size: few; D: TRBD1; V: TRBV7-3; J: TRBJ2-2; CDR3: CASSLDRVGELFF; DNA: TGTGCCAGCAGCTTGGACAGGGTTGGGGAGCTGTTTTTT
size: few; D: .; V: TRBV5-8; J: TRBJ2-7; CDR3: CASSLVRLRDLAVEQYF; DNA: TGTGCCAGCAGCTTGGTTCGCCTCCGGGACCTAGCTGTCGAGCAGTACTTC
size: many; D: .; V: TRBV7-2; J: TRBJ1-5; CDR3: CASSFGSGPQHF; DNA: TGTGCCAGCAGCTTTGGCTCTGGGCCCCAGCATTTT
size: .; D: TRBD2; V: TRBV20-1; J: TRBJ2-5; CDR3: CSARALTLAGVRETQYF; DNA: TGCAGTGCTAGAGCTCTCACCCTGGCGGGGGTGAGGGAGACCCAGTACTTC
size: .; D: TRBD2; V: TRBV29-1; J: TRBJ2-7; CDR3: CSVRAGTSGSYEQYF; DNA: TGCAGCGTACGAGCCGGGACTAGCGGGAGTTACGAGCAGTACTTC
size: few; D: TRBD1; V: TRBV7-2; J: TRBJ1-2; CDR3: CASSLAGTGGVGYTF; DNA: TGTGCCAGCAGCTTAGCGGGGACAGGGGGTGTAGGCTACACCTTC
size: .; D: .; V: TRBV7-2; J: TRBJ1-6; CDR3: CASSFRWETYNSPLHF; DNA: TGTGCTAGCAGCTTTCGCTGGGAGACCTATAATTCACCCCTCCACTTT
size: many; D: TRBD2; V: TRBV25-1; J: TRBJ2-5; CDR3: CASSGLAGPETQYF; DNA: TGTGCCAGCAGTGGGCTAGCGGGCCCGGAGACCCAGTACTTC
size: .; D: .; V: TRBV30; J: TRBJ2-2; CDR3: CAWTQPNTGELFF; DNA: TGTGCCTGGACTCAGCCCAACACCGGGGAGCTGTTTTTT
size: few; D: .; V: TRBV7-2; J: TRBJ2-3; CDR3: CASSLGGGPQTTQYF; DNA: TGTGCCAGCAGCTTAGGGGGAGGCCCACAGACAACGCAGTATTTT
size: .; D: TRBD2; V: TRBV13; J: TRBJ2-3; CDR3: CASSLSGERTDTQYF; DNA: TGTGCCAGCAGCCTGAGCGGGGAACGCACAGATACGCAGTATTTT
size: .; D: TRBD1; V: TRBV9; J: TRBJ1-4; CDR3: CASSAGTGTGDEKLFF; DNA: TGTGCCAGCAGCGCGGGAACAGGGACAGGGGATGAAAAACTGTTTTTT
size: .; D: .; V: TRBV24-1; J: TRBJ2-7; CDR3: CATSDSSGVSYEQYF; DNA: TGTGCCACCAGTGATTCAAGCGGAGTCTCCTACGAGCAGTACTTC
size: .; D: .; V: TRBV6-2/TRBV6-3; J: TRBJ1-5; CDR3: CASRKDTQSDNQPQHF; DNA: TGTGCCAGCAGGAAGGACACTCAGAGCGACAATCAGCCCCAGCATTTT
size: .; D: .; V: TRBV7-8; J: TRBJ2-5; CDR3: CALSKESSMGGYQETQYF; DNA: TGTGCCTTGTCCAAAGAAAGCTCCATGGGCGGGTACCAAGAGACCCAGTACTTC
size: many; D: .; V: TRBV7-9; J: TRBJ1-3; CDR3: CASSRWSATTNQDTIYF; DNA: TGTGCCAGCAGCCGGTGGTCAGCAACAACCAACCAGGACACCATATATTTT